This T cell receptor (beta chain) is from a study of T cells in localized non-small cell lung cancer. Findings and caveats of the study: Out of the top 100 tumor clones, a median about 57 were seen in adjacent lung. Sequencing was restricted to one tumor region; therefore, heterogeneity remains possible. Clonality of T cells reached its maximum in uninvolved adjacent lung, surpassing tumor.

A word on this clone: Its cognate antigen is unknown.

This CDR3 is built from 15 residues. Germline assignment: CDR1 SGHNT and CDR2 YENEEA. V was pared by 4 bases and J by 5 bases, with 16 bases between. The protocol was immunoSEQ multiplex PCR, while the TCRdb copy is restricted to in-frame clones and leaves out a portion. The table has about 4,600 clones, less than 35% seen once; the top ten hold more than 4%. This TCR was recovered from a man aged 40 to 70 with stage II lung adenocarcinoma. The V and J genes are TRBV11-3 and TRBJ2-3; D is unresolved. The material sequenced was lung tumor tissue, taken before any cancer treatment. The CDR3 coding sequence is TGTGCCAGCAGCTCCCTTATCGGGCTTGTAGATACGCAGTATTTT. Its protein product is CASSSLIGLVDTQYF.